In its sample, the clone carrying this T cell receptor beta chain was seen many times. What it binds is not known. The sample comes from a study of identical twins. The study, taken as a whole, reports: Insertions ran lower in abundant cord blood beta clonotypes, though not in memory repertoires.

With V trimmed by 7 bases and J by 9 bases, 5 bases remained unmatched. Germline V lookup: CDR1 SGHRS, CDR2 YFSETQ. CDR3 length: 13 residues. The authors used template switching to add a universal primer site and gave cDNA unique molecular identifiers. TCRdb reanalysed the 5' RACE reads using MiXCR and keeps one entry per CDR3 protein. The profile shows 350,000 to 400,000 distinct CDR3 sequences, approximately 8.7% of them singletons. The sample comprised naive T cells sorted from blood. This TCR was recovered from a woman in her fifties or sixties in good health. The gene calls are TRBV5-1 and TRBJ2-1; 12 bases are shared with TRBD2. The CDR3: CASSGLAGTEQFF. The CDR3 nucleotides read TGCGCCAGCTCAGGACTAGCGGGAACTGAGCAGTTCTTC.